One and the same sample provided the 21 T cell receptor beta chains below, sequenced in a study of T-cell memory formation after mild COVID-19. TCRdb fed the 5' RACE reads into MiXCR, producing one record per CDR3 protein. In the table there are approximately 400,000 distinct CDR3 sequences, roughly 24% of which are singletons. Sequencing used PBMCs or a T cell subset sorted from them (not recorded which). These receptors originate from an adult woman who had mild COVID-19 (a few samples of this study predate the infection). Cell type and time point are not known.

V is TRBV7-2 and J is TRBJ1-6, with TRBD1 identical over 7 bases. The CDR3 contains 12 residues. Germline V gene lookup returns CDR1 SGHTA and CDR2 FQGNSA. The J segment lost 14 bases and the V segment lost 3 bases, leaving 4 bases of the junction unmatched. This CDR3 is CASSFDRVALHF. The DNA of the CDR3 is TGTGCCAGCAGCTTCGACAGGGTGGCCCTCCACTTT.

This rearrangement joins TRBV29-1 to TRBJ2-2, with TRBD1 as a possible D gene (6 bases). Trimming took 7 bases from V and 7 from J, leaving 13 bases between them. The CDR3 is 12 residues long. CDR1 is SQVTM, CDR2 ANQGSEA, per germline. In DNA, the CDR3 is TGCAGCGCTGGACAGTCCGTCGGGGAGCTGTTTTTT. This sequence encodes CSAGQSVGELFF.

The table lists this clonotype with a few counts. The chain carries TRBV12-3 or TRBV12-4 and TRBJ2-7; 12 bases map to TRBD2. V trimming: 6 bases; J trimming: 5 bases; junction bases outside the gene matches: 8. The CDR3 is made up of 15 amino acids. This chain's CDR3 is CASRDTSGGPNEQYF. DNA for the CDR3: TGTGCCAGCAGGGATACTAGCGGGGGGCCAAACGAGCAGTACTTC.

CDR3 residues: CASSRGGTGVEQYF. The CDR3 DNA reads as TGTGCCAGCAGTCGTGGGGGGACAGGGGTCGAGCAGTACTTC. J is TRBJ2-7 and V is TRBV28, with TRBD1 matching over 10 bases. Trimming cost V 5 bases and J 6 bases; bases outside gene matches: 7. This CDR3 region has 14 residues. CDR1 and CDR2 from the germline V gene are MDHEN and SYDVKM.

V is TRBV2 and J is TRBJ2-3, with D unclear. Germline V gene sequence: CDR1 SNHLY, CDR2 FYNNEI. V lost 2 bases, J lost 0 bases, and 9 bases lay in between. CDR3 length: 15 residues. CDR3: CASSESGGSTDTQYF. DNA of the CDR3: TGTGCCAGCAGTGAATCTGGTGGCAGCACAGATACGCAGTATTTT.

This clonotype was seen more than once but under ten times. The chain joins TRBV11-1 to TRBJ1-1; D is uncertain. This CDR3 is 15 amino acids long. V gave up 0 bases and J gave up 4 bases, with 12 bases separating them. Germline-derived CDR1 and CDR2 are SGHAT and FQDESV (reference sequence). The CDR3 loop reads CASSLAEGLFTEAFF. The CDR3 DNA is TGTGCCAGCAGCTTAGCGGAAGGTCTTTTCACTGAAGCTTTCTTT. Based on the CDR3 plus reference TRBV11-1 and TRBJ1-1, the full variable domain is EAEVAQSPRYKITEKSQAVAFWCDPISGHATLYWYRQILGQGPELLVQFQDESVVDDSQLPKDRFSAERLKGVDSTLKIQPAELGDSAMYLCASSLAEGLFTEAFFGQGTRLTVV.

This clonotype was observed a few times. DNA for the CDR3: TGTGCCAGCAGCCTGGACAGCCTATTTTCCTATGGCTACACCTTC. Protein sequence: CASSLDSLFSYGYTF. The chain couples TRBV28 to TRBJ1-2; maybe TRBD1 (6 bases). The CDR3 spans 15 residues. Germline V gene data show CDR1 as MDHEN and CDR2 as SYDVKM. V was trimmed by 6 bases and J by 4 bases, leaving 18 bases between them.

This clonotype has a handful of counts. This chain links TRBV5-6 with TRBJ2-5; TRBD1 is a possible D gene (7 bases). Germline CDR1 reads SGHDT; CDR2 reads YYEEEE. With 4 bases removed from V and 5 bases from J, the gap between germline ends came to 12 bases. The CDR3 sequence is 13 residues long. The DNA for the CDR3 is TGTGCCAGCAGCCAGACAGGGAGGGAGACCCAGTACTTC. It yields the protein CASSQTGRETQYF.

The chain carries TRBV7-9 and TRBJ2-7, with D perhaps matching TRBD1 (6 bases). This CDR3 contains 15 residues. V was clipped by 3 bases and J by 5 bases, with 17 bases between them. The germline V gene encodes CDR1 SEHNR and CDR2 FQNEAQ (reference sequence). The CDR3 DNA reads as TGTGCCAGCAGCTTTATCAAGACAGGCTTCAACGAGCAGTACTTC. The encoded protein is CASSFIKTGFNEQYF.

The table lists this clonotype with a few counts. The chain links TRBV5-1 to TRBJ2-7, with 9 bases lining up with TRBD2. V lost 4 bases to trimming and J lost 5 bases; unmatched junction nucleotides: 10. The CDR3 covers 15 residues. The V gene's germline CDR1 is SGHRS and CDR2 YFSETQ. The CDR3 DNA follows: TGCGCCAGCAGCCCTCCTAGCGGGGAGTTCAACGAGCAGTACTTC. Translating it yields CASSPPSGEFNEQYF.

Ten or more counts support this clonotype. This rearrangement joins TRBV27 to TRBJ2-7; TRBD2 agrees at 15 bases. The CDR3 totals 17 residues. V trimming: 5 bases; J trimming: 5 bases; junction bases outside the gene matches: 10. The germline V gene has CDR1 MNHEY and CDR2 SMNVEV (reference sequence). The CDR3 sequence is CASSLGLAGGSGNEQYF. CDR3 sequence (DNA): TGTGCCAGCAGTCTCGGACTAGCGGGAGGGAGTGGGAACGAGCAGTACTTC.

The genes are TRBV7-2 and TRBJ2-5, with a tentative D call TRBD1 (5 bases). CDR3 size: 14 residues. Trimming removed 5 bases at V and 1 base at J, with 11 bases between. CDR1 and CDR2 from the germline V gene are SGHTA and FQGNSA. The CDR3: CASSRGHRQETQYF. The CDR3 nucleotides read TGTGCCAGCAGCAGAGGACACCGCCAAGAGACCCAGTACTTC.

Only a few counts were recorded for this clonotype. The chain is built from TRBV9 and TRBJ2-3; tentatively, D is TRBD1 (6 bases). The CDR3 runs 15 residues. V dropped 7 bases and J dropped 0 bases, with 15 bases sitting between them. Germline-derived CDR1 and CDR2 are SGDLS and YYNGEE. Here the CDR3 DNA reads TGTGCCAGCGGGGGCCCCGCGACTAGCACAGATACGCAGTATTTT. This gives the protein CASGGPATSTDTQYF. The whole variable domain, filled in from reference TRBV9 and TRBJ2-3, reads DSGVTQTPKHLITATGQRVTLRCSPRSGDLSVYWYQQSLDQGLQFLIQYYNGEERAKGNILERFSAQQFPDLHSELNLSSLELGDSALYFCASGGPATSTDTQYFGPGTRLTVL.

V and J are TRBV5-1 and TRBJ2-6; D is possibly TRBD2 (5 bases). V shed 0 bases and J shed 0 bases, with 7 bases lying between them. This CDR3 region has 16 residues. The germline V gene has CDR1 SGHRS and CDR2 YFSETQ. CDR3 region: CASSLVGNSGANVLTF. The CDR3 nucleotides are TGCGCCAGCAGCTTGGTCGGGAACTCTGGGGCCAACGTCCTGACTTTC. Variable domain in full (rest from reference TRBV5-1 and TRBJ2-6): KAGVTQTPRYLIKTRGQQVTLSCSPISGHRSVSWYQQTPGQGLQFLFEYFSETQRNKGNFPGRFSGRQFSNSRSEMNVSTLELGDSALYLCASSLVGNSGANVLTFGAGSRLTVL.

This clonotype was seen a few times. V is TRBV4-1 and J is TRBJ1-1; D gene uncertain. The CDR3 contains 14 residues. Looked up from germline, CDR1 is MGHRA and CDR2 is YSYEKL. Between the trimmed V and J ends, which lost 5 bases and 0 bases, there was a span of 10 bases. CDR3 residues: CASSFDGVNTEAFF. CDR3 bases: TGCGCCAGCAGCTTTGATGGGGTGAACACTGAAGCTTTCTTT.

This clonotype was recorded a few times. The chain combines TRBV7-8 with TRBJ2-7; 9 positions match TRBD1. Germline V gives CDR1 SGHVS, CDR2 FQNEAQ. Trimming cost V 1 base and J 3 bases; bases outside gene matches: 4. This CDR3 is 15 amino acids long. The CDR3 is CASSLGGQGGYEQYF. In nucleotides, the CDR3 is TGTGCCAGCAGCTTAGGGGGACAGGGTGGCTACGAGCAGTACTTC.

This clonotype occurred many times. The chain carries TRBV11-3 and TRBJ1-2; TRBD1 might be the D (6 bases). The germline V gene has CDR1 SGHNT and CDR2 YENEEA. Trimming took 5 bases from V and 5 from J, leaving 18 bases between them. This CDR3 contains 15 residues. The CDR3 DNA sequence: TGTGCCAGCAGCCCATCGTGGCGGGGGGCGTATGGCTACACCTTC. Translated: CASSPSWRGAYGYTF.

V is TRBV9 and J is TRBJ2-2; possibly TRBD1 for D (5 bases). CDR3 length: 13 amino acids. V was clipped by 4 bases and J by 6 bases, with 10 bases between them. Germline V lookup: CDR1 SGDLS, CDR2 YYNGEE. CDR3 bases: TGTGCCAGCAGCTACAAGGGGCCCGGGGAGCTGTTTTTT. This gives the protein CASSYKGPGELFF. Full variable domain (rest looked up from reference TRBV9 and TRBJ2-2): DSGVTQTPKHLITATGQRVTLRCSPRSGDLSVYWYQQSLDQGLQFLIQYYNGEERAKGNILERFSAQQFPDLHSELNLSSLELGDSALYFCASSYKGPGELFFGEGSRLTVL.

This sequence joins TRBV14 and TRBJ1-1, with D possibly TRBD1 on 5 matching bases. The germline gives CDR1 SGHDN, CDR2 FVKESK. Trimming shortened V by 2 bases and J by 3 bases, and 16 bases separated the two germline ends. The CDR3 spans 16 residues. CDR3 coding DNA: TGTGCCAGCAGCCAATTCCAGGGACTCGGGGACACTGAAGCTTTCTTT. This encodes CASSQFQGLGDTEAFF.

The J gene is TRBJ2-6, the V gene TRBV5-1; D possibly uses TRBD1 or TRBD2 (5 bases each). Between the trimmed V and J ends, which lost 4 bases and 0 bases, there was a span of 14 bases. CDR1 is SGHRS and CDR2 is YFSETQ in the germline V gene. This CDR3 has 17 amino acids. The CDR3 spells CASSPSSGSSGANVLTF. DNA of the CDR3: TGCGCCAGCAGCCCAAGTTCAGGGAGCTCTGGGGCCAACGTCCTGACTTTC.

The rearrangement joins TRBV24-1 to TRBJ1-1; D unresolved. The CDR3 consists of 14 residues. Germline V gives CDR1 KGHDR, CDR2 SFDVKD. Trimming took off 4 bases at V and 0 bases at J, with 8 bases between the two ends. The CDR3 DNA reads TGTGCCACCAGTGACTCTACAGTGAACACTGAAGCTTTCTTT. Protein product: CATSDSTVNTEAFF.